A single sample is the source of the 13 T cell receptor beta chains below, sequenced in a study of CD8 T cells in Susac syndrome. RNA amounts of roughly 0.5 to 1 ug underwent reverse transcription with random hexamers. TCRdb re-called the immunoSEQ multiplex PCR reads through MiXCR, storing one row per CDR3 protein. The sample has some 120,000 distinct CDR3 sequences; 90% to 95% are singletons. Material: CD4+ T cells from PBMCs. Receptor source: a human donor in good health.

The V and J genes are TRBV2 and TRBJ2-7, with D hard to call. Trimming left V 6 bases short and J 2 bases short, with 17 bases between. The germline gives CDR1 SNHLY, CDR2 FYNNEI. The CDR3 is made up of 15 amino acids. DNA for the CDR3: TGTGCCAGCAGGGACGTTGTACAAGGCCCCTACGAGCAGTACTTC. It encodes CASRDVVQGPYEQYF.

The J gene is TRBJ2-7, the V gene TRBV5-1; 7 bases line up with TRBD1. The V segment lost 4 bases and the J segment 2 bases; nucleotides outside the gene matches: 3. Germline-derived CDR1 and CDR2 are SGHRS and YFSETQ. The CDR3 loop spans 13 amino acids. This CDR3 reads CASSTTGTYEQYF. CDR3 in DNA: TGCGCCAGCAGCACGACAGGGACCTACGAGCAGTACTTC. The full variable domain, completed using reference TRBV5-1 and TRBJ2-7, is KAGVTQTPRYLIKTRGQQVTLSCSPISGHRSVSWYQQTPGQGLQFLFEYFSETQRNKGNFPGRFSGRQFSNSRSEMNVSTLELGDSALYLCASSTTGTYEQYFGPGTRLTVT.

This clonotype has a single count. This chain uses TRBV9 with TRBJ2-5; 8 positions agree with TRBD2. Germline CDR1 SGDLS, CDR2 YYNGEE. This CDR3 is built from 15 residues. Germline trimming cut 3 bases from V and 4 bases from J; bases unmatched to any gene: 8. CDR3 amino acids: CASSAGGGSRETQYF. Here the CDR3 DNA reads TGTGCCAGCAGCGCCGGGGGGGGCTCAAGAGAGACCCAGTACTTC.

The chain employs TRBV3-1 and TRBJ2-3; weak D call: TRBD1 (6 bases). The CDR3 totals 16 residues. Germline V gene data show CDR1 as LGHDT and CDR2 as YNNKEL (reference sequence). Deletions cut 0 bases from V and 2 bases from J, with 12 bases between. The CDR3 here is CASSQDHQGTTDTQYF. The CDR3 nucleotides read TGTGCCAGCAGCCAAGATCATCAGGGGACCACAGATACGCAGTATTTT.

V gene TRBV4-2 combines with J gene TRBJ2-2; the match to TRBD2 covers 11 bases. The CDR3 totals 17 residues. The V gene end was trimmed by 2 bases and the J gene end by 4 bases; junction bases not matched to a gene: 6. In germline, CDR1 is LGHNA, CDR2 YNFKEQ. In DNA, the CDR3 is TGTGCCAGCAGCCAAACCACCGGGACTAGCGGCACCGGGGAGCTGTTTTTT. It encodes CASSQTTGTSGTGELFF.

J is TRBJ2-5 and V is TRBV7-2; D not resolved. Germline V lookup: CDR1 SGHTA, CDR2 FQGNSA. V lost 1 base and J 4 bases, leaving 13 bases between the germline ends. The CDR3 length is 15 residues. CDR3 bases: TGTGCCAGCAGCTTAGTATCGGCTACTATAGAGACCCAGTACTTC. The encoded protein is CASSLVSATIETQYF.

This chain joins TRBV5-1 and TRBJ2-5; D is tentatively TRBD1 or TRBD2 (6 bases each). The CDR3 is made up of 15 amino acids. With 1 base removed from V and 5 bases from J, the gap between germline ends came to 15 bases. Germline V gene lookup returns CDR1 SGHRS and CDR2 YFSETQ. This chain's CDR3 is CASSLTGVQGETQYF. For the CDR3, the DNA is TGCGCCAGCAGCTTGACGGGAGTGCAGGGGGAGACCCAGTACTTC.

In this sample, this clonotype turned up a few times. The genes are TRBV29-1 and TRBJ2-4; D is perhaps TRBD2 (5 bases). Trimming stripped 4 bases from V and 6 bases from J, with 10 bases between. The germline V gene has CDR1 SQVTM and CDR2 ANQGSEA. The CDR3 is 12 residues long. In nucleotides, the CDR3 is TGCAGCGTTGTGGAGAGCGGAAACATTCAGTACTTC. It encodes CSVVESGNIQYF. Together with reference TRBV29-1 and TRBJ2-4, the CDR3 gives the full variable domain: SAVISQKPSRDICQRGTSLTIQCQVDSQVTMMFWYRQQPGQSLTLIATANQGSEATYESGFVIDKFPISRPNLTFSTLTVSNMSPEDSSIYLCSVVESGNIQYFGAGTRLSVL.

The chain uses TRBV7-2 and TRBJ2-7; D ambiguous. Trimming took 1 base from V and 4 from J, leaving 8 bases between them. The CDR3 contains 13 residues. CDR1 is SGHTA, CDR2 FQGNSA, per germline. The CDR3 DNA is TGTGCCAGCAGCTTAGGGGGAAAGTACGAGCAGTACTTC. This gives the protein CASSLGGKYEQYF. Complete variable domain (other parts from reference TRBV7-2 and TRBJ2-7): GAGVSQSPSNKVTEKGKDVELRCDPISGHTALYWYRQSLGQGLEFLIYFQGNSAPDKSGLPSDRFSAERTGGSVSTLTIQRTQQEDSAVYLCASSLGGKYEQYFGPGTRLTVT.

This clonotype occurred a few times. The chain is built from TRBV2 and TRBJ2-7; no clear D. Germline CDR1 is SNHLY and CDR2 is FYNNEI. CDR3 length equals 14 residues. Between the trimmed V and J ends, which lost 1 base and 5 bases, there was a span of 12 bases. As DNA, the CDR3 is TGTGCCAGCAGTGAAGGGTACAGCTCGGACGAGCAGTACTTC. Translating it yields CASSEGYSSDEQYF.

The chain uses TRBV7-2 and TRBJ2-3; TRBD1 matches at 9 bases. Unmatched junction bases numbered 5, after V lost 5 bases and J lost 2 bases. Germline-derived CDR1 and CDR2 are SGHTA and FQGNSA. This CDR3 contains 15 residues. CDR3 nucleotide sequence: TGTGCCAGCAGCCGGGACAGGGACTACACAGATACGCAGTATTTT. Translated: CASSRDRDYTDTQYF.

The rearrangement joins TRBV11-3 to TRBJ2-1; the D call may be TRBD1 or TRBD2 (5 bases each). Germline values: CDR1 SGHNT, CDR2 YENEEA. Trimming removed 3 bases from V and 5 bases from J, with 14 bases in between. The CDR3 has 15 residues. The CDR3 spells CASSFRGTVDNEQFF. The CDR3 coding sequence is TGTGCCAGCAGCTTCCGAGGGACCGTAGACAATGAGCAGTTCTTC.

The V and J genes are TRBV19 and TRBJ1-4, with D unclear. The V end was cut by 5 bases, the J end by 6 bases, with 16 bases between. CDR1 is LNHDA, CDR2 SQIVND, per germline (reference sequence). The CDR3 length is 15 residues. This chain's CDR3 is CASSLRTGQDEKLFF. CDR3 nucleotide sequence: TGTGCCAGTAGTCTCCGGACGGGTCAAGATGAAAAACTGTTTTTT.